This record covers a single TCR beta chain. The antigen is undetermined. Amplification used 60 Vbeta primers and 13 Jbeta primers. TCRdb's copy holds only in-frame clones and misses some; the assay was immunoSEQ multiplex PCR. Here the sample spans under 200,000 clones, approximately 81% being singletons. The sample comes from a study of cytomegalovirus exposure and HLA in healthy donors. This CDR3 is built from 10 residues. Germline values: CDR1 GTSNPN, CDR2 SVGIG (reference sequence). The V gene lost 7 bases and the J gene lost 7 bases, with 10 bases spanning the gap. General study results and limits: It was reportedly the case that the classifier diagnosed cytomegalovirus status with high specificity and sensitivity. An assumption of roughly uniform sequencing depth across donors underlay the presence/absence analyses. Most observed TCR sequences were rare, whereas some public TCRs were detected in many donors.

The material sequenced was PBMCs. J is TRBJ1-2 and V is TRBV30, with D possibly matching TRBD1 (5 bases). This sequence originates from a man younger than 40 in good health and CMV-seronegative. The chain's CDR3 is CASRVGGYTF. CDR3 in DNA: TGTGCCTCCAGGGTGGGTGGCTACACCTTC.